This section outlines one TCR beta chain sequence together with its context. TCRdb's copy holds only in-frame clones and misses some; the assay was immunoSEQ multiplex PCR. The sample consists of about 200,000 clones, around 82% of them appearing once. This record belongs to a study of blood T cell repertoires in COVID-19. Per the germline V gene, CDR1 is ENHRY and CDR2 is SYGVKD. The ends were cut back, 8 bases at V and 0 bases at J, with 8 bases in the middle. The CDR3 spans 13 residues. Participant age was roughly 18 to 95 years, and participants resided in 20 to 30 US areas. V and J are TRBV10-3 and TRBJ1-3; TRBD1 is a possible D gene (6 bases). The source material was PBMCs or T cells enriched from blood (not recorded which). The origin of this receptor is a man in his forties who had recovered from COVID-19. The CDR3 DNA is TGTGCCATCCGACAGGACTCTGGAAACACCATATATTTT. Its translation: CAIRQDSGNTIYF.